Below, 17 T cell receptor beta chains from the same sample are listed, as sequenced in a study of T cell responses to AZD1222 COVID-19 vaccine. Sequencing was performed with immunoSEQ multiplex PCR; in TCRdb, only in-frame clones are kept and a portion is missing. This table holds some 130,000 clones, over 85% found once. The sequenced sample was peripheral blood, obtained 28 days after the second AZD1222 dose. The receptor set was obtained from an adult who received the AZD1222 COVID-19 vaccine.

As concerns this clone: This specimen includes other DNA sequences encoding the same CDR3. The V and J genes are TRBV5-6 and TRBJ2-5; D is unclear. CDR1 and CDR2 (germline): SGHDT, YYEEEE. The CDR3 totals 11 residues. With 3 bases removed from V and 5 bases from J, the gap between germline ends came to 5 bases. The CDR3 region is CASSSRETQYF. CDR3 nucleotides: TGTGCCAGCAGCTCCCGGGAGACCCAGTACTTC. Drawing the rest from reference TRBV5-6 and TRBJ2-5, the complete variable domain is DAGVTQSPTHLIKTRGQQVTLRCSPKSGHDTVSWYQQALGQGPQFIFQYYEEEERQRGNFPDRFSGHQFPNYSSELNVNALLLGDSALYLCASSSRETQYFGPGTRLLVL.

The chain employs TRBV6-5 and TRBJ1-2, with no clear D. Deletions cut 7 bases from V and 7 bases from J, with 22 bases between. Germline V gives CDR1 MNHEY, CDR2 SVGAGI. The CDR3 is 15 residues long. DNA of the CDR3: TGTGCCAGCACCGTACACATGGAAATCGGAGCTGGCTACACCTTC. Translation: CASTVHMEIGAGYTF.

This clone has more than one count but fewer than ten. The sample contains more than one DNA sequence encoding this CDR3. The CDR3 DNA reads TGTGCCAGCAGCTACCGAGGGGATCAGCCCCAGCATTTT. Encoded protein: CASSYRGDQPQHF. The V and J genes are TRBV7-2 and TRBJ1-5; possibly TRBD1 for D (5 bases). The CDR3 sequence is 13 residues long. Trimming pared 4 bases from V and 5 bases from J, leaving 9 bases between. Germline V gives CDR1 SGHTA, CDR2 FQGNSA.

The chain is built from TRBV6-6 and TRBJ1-5, with TRBD1 as a possible D gene (5 bases). The CDR3 is made up of 15 amino acids. V lost 6 bases and J 0 bases, leaving 12 bases between the germline ends. Germline V gene data show CDR1 as MNHNY and CDR2 as SVGAGI (reference sequence). The chain's CDR3 is CASSRGRNSNQPQHF. The CDR3 DNA reads as TGTGCCAGCAGCCGGGGACGGAATAGCAATCAGCCCCAGCATTTT.

This clone occurred a few times. The chain combines TRBV6-5 with TRBJ2-4; no firm D call. V gave up 6 bases and J gave up 8 bases, with 11 bases separating them. In germline, CDR1 is MNHEY, CDR2 SVGAGI. The CDR3 has 12 amino acids. The DNA for the CDR3 is TGTGCCAGCAGCCCCGACTCGGACATTCAGTACTTC. Its translation is CASSPDSDIQYF.

V gene TRBV7-6 combines with J gene TRBJ1-5, with D possibly matching TRBD1 (5 bases). In germline, CDR1 is SGHVS, CDR2 FNYEAQ. Trimming took off 3 bases at V and 7 bases at J, with 22 bases between the two ends. The CDR3 extends over 17 amino acids. In nucleotides, the CDR3 is TGTGCCAGCAGCTTGTCCAGGGATAGGATCGGTAGACAGCCCCAGCATTTT. Protein product: CASSLSRDRIGRQPQHF.

The rearrangement uses TRBV27 and TRBJ1-3, with a possible D match to TRBD1 (6 bases). Germline CDR1 is MNHEY and CDR2 is SMNVEV (reference sequence). The CDR3 sequence is 13 residues long. Deletions cut 5 bases from V and 5 bases from J, with 10 bases between. CDR3 coding DNA: TGTGCCAGCAGTCCCAGGGGTCGAAACACCATATATTTT. Translated, it gives CASSPRGRNTIYF.

The rearrangement uses TRBV19 and TRBJ1-1; D unresolved. Germline CDR1 and CDR2: LNHDA and SQIVND (reference sequence). The CDR3 is 15 residues long. The V and J ends lost 0 bases and 5 bases respectively, with 13 bases between them. The CDR3 reads CASSIEEVSSTEAFF. CDR3 sequence (DNA): TGTGCCAGTAGTATAGAAGAAGTTTCGTCGACTGAAGCTTTCTTT.

The rearrangement links TRBV5-8 to TRBJ1-1; the match to TRBD1 covers 7 bases. The trim removed 0 bases at V and 0 bases at J, leaving 5 bases unmatched. Germline CDR1 SGHTS, CDR2 YDEGEE. CDR3 length equals 16 residues. Written as DNA, the CDR3 is TGTGCCAGCAGCTTGGAAAAGGGGGCCCTGAACACTGAAGCTTTCTTT. Its translation is CASSLEKGALNTEAFF.

The chain links TRBV20-1 to TRBJ1-1; no firm D call. Trimming took 5 bases from V and 10 from J, leaving 14 bases between them. Germline V gene lookup returns CDR1 DFQATT and CDR2 SNEGSKA (reference sequence). The length of the CDR3 is 11 residues. CDR3 amino acids: CSASQMGVAFF. The CDR3 DNA is TGCAGTGCTTCCCAGATGGGTGTAGCTTTCTTT.

The rearrangement joins TRBV11-2 to TRBJ2-1, with D possibly being TRBD1 (5 bases). The V end was cut by 1 base, the J end by 8 bases, with 15 bases between. CDR1 and CDR2 (germline): SGHAT, FQNNGV. This CDR3 region has 15 residues. The CDR3 DNA reads TGTGCCAGCAGCTTAGCGCCCAGGGTTGGCGATGAGCAGTTCTTC. This sequence encodes CASSLAPRVGDEQFF. The variable domain in full, completed from reference TRBV11-2 and TRBJ2-1, reads EAGVAQSPRYKIIEKRQSVAFWCNPISGHATLYWYQQILGQGPKLLIQFQNNGVVDDSQLPKDRFSAERLKGVDSTLKIQPAKLEDSAVYLCASSLAPRVGDEQFFGPGTRLTVL.

This clone showed up just once. The chain combines TRBV29-1 with TRBJ1-4, with TRBD1 as a possible D gene (5 bases). The germline V gene has CDR1 SQVTM and CDR2 ANQGSEA. The V end lost 0 bases, the J end lost 0 bases, and 11 bases lay between the germline ends. The CDR3 consists of 16 residues. The CDR3 is CSVEDPDTTTNEKLFF. In DNA, the CDR3 is TGCAGCGTTGAAGACCCGGACACCACAACTAATGAAAAACTGTTTTTT.

The rearrangement joins TRBV29-1 to TRBJ2-3; 8 bases line up with TRBD2. V was pared by 8 bases and J by 0 bases, with 4 bases of the junction left unmatched. The CDR3 has 13 residues. Germline V CDR1 and CDR2: SQVTM, ANQGSEA. In DNA, the CDR3 is TGCAGCTCTCAGCGGGGGAGCACAGATACGCAGTATTTT. This encodes CSSQRGSTDTQYF.

This rearrangement joins TRBV19 to TRBJ2-2; D is perhaps TRBD2 (6 bases). Germline CDR1 and CDR2: LNHDA and SQIVND (reference sequence). The CDR3 has 17 residues. V lost 3 bases and J 1 base, leaving 15 bases between the germline ends. For the CDR3, the DNA is TGTGCCAGTAGTATCGGGACCCGGGGGTGGAACACCGGGGAGCTGTTTTTT. It is translated as CASSIGTRGWNTGELFF. Drawing the rest from reference TRBV19 and TRBJ2-2, the complete variable domain is DGGITQSPKYLFRKEGQNVTLSCEQNLNHDAMYWYRQDPGQGLRLIYYSQIVNDFQKGDIAEGYSVSREKKESFPLTVTSAQKNPTAFYLCASSIGTRGWNTGELFFGEGSRLTVL.

V is TRBV29-1 and J is TRBJ2-1; D remains unclear. Germline CDR1 and CDR2: SQVTM and ANQGSEA. Trimming left V 4 bases short and J 8 bases short, with 18 bases between. The CDR3 totals 14 residues. The CDR3 nucleotides are TGCAGCGTTGCATTATTGAGGCAACGGCATGAGCAGTTCTTC. The encoded protein is CSVALLRQRHEQFF.

This rearrangement joins TRBV20-1 to TRBJ2-5; the D gene is possibly TRBD1 (5 bases). The CDR3 sequence is 11 residues long. V was clipped by 7 bases and J by 4 bases, with 10 bases between them. From germline, CDR1 is DFQATT and CDR2 SNEGSKA (reference sequence). The DNA for the CDR3 is TGCAGTGTGGGGCCAAGAGAGACCCAGTACTTC. Translated: CSVGPRETQYF.

This chain uses TRBV7-9 with TRBJ2-5; tentatively, D is TRBD1 (6 bases). Germline CDR1 and CDR2: SEHNR and FQNEAQ (reference sequence). V lost 6 bases to trimming and J lost 7 bases, with 18 bases between them. This CDR3 has 14 amino acids. CDR3 bases: TGTGCCAGCAGGCGTGCCGAGGGGGAAGCGACCCAGTACTTC. This codes for CASRRAEGEATQYF.